This T cell receptor beta chain was found in a study of blood T cells in healthy people across ages. Whole-study findings and limits: Reliance upon unsorted PBMCs precluded definitive naive versus antigen-experienced comparison. Per million T cells, TCR beta diversity dropped roughly linearly as age increased. The long-lived group displayed more naive CD4+ cells, plus higher diversity, than the aged donors did.

The CDR3 has 15 amino acids. In germline, CDR1 is SEHNR, CDR2 FQNEAQ (reference sequence). Trimming left V 0 bases short and J 7 bases short, with 10 bases between. This clonotype occurred a few times. Antigen specificity is unknown. The use of a sample-barcoded 5' primer and a J-beta primer mix characterized a second PCR of about 7 to 12 cycles. CDR3-containing paired-end reads numbering at least 2.5 million came from each sample. Each CDR3 protein gets one entry after TCRdb re-called the 5' RACE reads with MiXCR. The sample lists fewer than 900,000 distinct CDR3 sequences, approximately 43% occurring once.

Sequenced material: blood. This sequence originates from an older woman in good health. J is TRBJ1-6 and V is TRBV7-9, with D unclear. The CDR3: CASSLAPDSNSPLHF. CDR3 nucleotide sequence: TGTGCCAGCAGCTTAGCTCCGGACTCCAATTCACCCCTCCACTTT.